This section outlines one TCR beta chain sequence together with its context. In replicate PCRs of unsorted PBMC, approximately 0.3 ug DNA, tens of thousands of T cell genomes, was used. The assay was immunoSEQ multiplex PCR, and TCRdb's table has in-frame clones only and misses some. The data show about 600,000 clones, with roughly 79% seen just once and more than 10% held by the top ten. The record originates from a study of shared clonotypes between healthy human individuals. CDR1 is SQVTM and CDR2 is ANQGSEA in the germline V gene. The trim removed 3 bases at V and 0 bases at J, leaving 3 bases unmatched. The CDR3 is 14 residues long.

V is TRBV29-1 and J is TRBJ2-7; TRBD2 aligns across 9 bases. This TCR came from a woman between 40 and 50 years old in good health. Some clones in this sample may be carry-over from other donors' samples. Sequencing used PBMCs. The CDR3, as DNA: TGCAGCGTTGACTCTAGCGGGAACTCCTACGAGCAGTACTTC. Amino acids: CSVDSSGNSYEQYF.